Below are 21 T cell receptor beta chains sequenced from a single sample in a study of blood T cell repertoires in COVID-19. Generated by immunoSEQ multiplex PCR, the TCRdb table keeps only in-frame clones and is missing some. Among some 66,000 clones listed, 65% to 90% were seen once. What was sequenced was peripheral blood. Receptors originate from a man in his sixties with acute or convalescent COVID-19.

The CDR3: CASSDRLAGITRETQYF. DNA of the CDR3: TGTGCCAGCAGTGATAGACTAGCGGGGATTACTAGAGAGACCCAGTACTTC. The chain uses TRBV2 and TRBJ2-5; 11 nucleotides agree with TRBD2. J lost 4 bases, V lost 3 bases, and 10 bases had no gene match. Germline V gene data show CDR1 as SNHLY and CDR2 as FYNNEI. CDR3 size: 17 residues.

This clone was detected a few times. CDR3 nucleotides: TGTGCCAGCAGTGAGGGTGCGGTGAACACTGAAGCTTTCTTT. It specifies CASSEGAVNTEAFF. This sequence joins TRBV2 and TRBJ1-1; D is undetermined. The CDR3 covers 14 residues. Germline CDR1 SNHLY, CDR2 FYNNEI. The V end was cut by 3 bases, the J end by 0 bases, with 8 bases between.

The CDR3 DNA is TGTGCCAGTAGTATATCGGGACAGGGTGATGAAAAACTGTTTTTT. This sequence encodes CASSISGQGDEKLFF. The chain recombines TRBV19 with TRBJ1-4; 9 bases match TRBD1. V was clipped by 2 bases and J by 6 bases; unmatched bases: 4. Germline assignment: CDR1 LNHDA and CDR2 SQIVND (reference sequence). The CDR3 is made up of 15 amino acids.

The DNA for the CDR3 is TGCGCCAGCAGCCTTATGGGGACTAGCGGAACCTACAATGAGCAGTTCTTC. Translation: CASSLMGTSGTYNEQFF. The chain uses TRBV4-3 and TRBJ2-1; 11 bases align to TRBD2. The CDR3 consists of 17 residues. Looked up from germline, CDR1 is LGHNA and CDR2 is YSLEER. V was pared by 4 bases and J by 2 bases, with 7 bases of the junction left unmatched.

The chain has TRBV19 and TRBJ1-1; TRBD1 matches 7 bases. Germline V gene lookup returns CDR1 LNHDA and CDR2 SQIVND (reference sequence). The trim removed 3 bases at V and 5 bases at J, leaving 6 bases unmatched. CDR3 length: 14 amino acids. The CDR3 is CASSIEGAGTEAFF. The DNA of the CDR3 is TGTGCCAGTAGTATTGAGGGGGCTGGGACTGAAGCTTTCTTT.

V is TRBV11-3 and J is TRBJ1-1; D gene ambiguous. CDR1 SGHNT and CDR2 YENEEA come from the germline V gene. Trimming removed 0 bases from V and 8 bases from J, with 13 bases in between. The CDR3 consists of 14 residues. CDR3 sequence reads: CASSLESLRQEAFF. CDR3 nucleotide sequence: TGTGCCAGCAGCTTAGAATCTTTGAGACAAGAAGCTTTCTTT.

The J gene is TRBJ2-6, the V gene TRBV5-4; 7 bases agree with TRBD2. The CDR3 sequence is 17 residues long. V lost 0 bases to trimming and J lost 0 bases; unmatched junction nucleotides: 3. Germline V gene data show CDR1 as SGHNT and CDR2 as YYREEE (reference sequence). The CDR3 DNA follows: TGTGCCAGCAGCTTGGGACAGCGGGACTCTGGGGCCAACGTCCTGACTTTC. Translating gives CASSLGQRDSGANVLTF. The complete variable domain, with remaining parts taken from reference TRBV5-4 and TRBJ2-6, reads ETGVTQSPTHLIKTRGQQVTLRCSSQSGHNTVSWYQQALGQGPQFIFQYYREEENGRGNFPPRFSGLQFPNYSSELNVNALELDDSALYLCASSLGQRDSGANVLTFGAGSRLTVL.

This clone was recorded many times. The chain links TRBV7-9 to TRBJ1-2; 7 nucleotides match TRBD1. CDR1 is SEHNR and CDR2 is FQNEAQ in the germline V gene (reference sequence). The CDR3 consists of 16 residues. J lost 5 bases, V lost 5 bases, and 14 bases had no gene match. The CDR3, as DNA: TGTGCCAGCAGCCTCCCCTCTCCAGGACAGGAATATGGCTACACCTTC. This sequence encodes CASSLPSPGQEYGYTF.

The V call is TRBV11-3, the J call TRBJ1-2; D gene unclear. The CDR3 extends over 12 amino acids. With 4 bases removed from V and 7 bases from J, the gap between germline ends came to 10 bases. Germline assignment: CDR1 SGHNT and CDR2 YENEEA. The CDR3, as DNA: TGTGCCAGCAGCTCCTCACCGGTTGGCTACACCTTC. As protein: CASSSSPVGYTF.

The chain combines TRBV19 with TRBJ2-3, with 7 bases lining up with TRBD2. The CDR3 is made up of 14 amino acids. CDR1 LNHDA and CDR2 SQIVND come from the germline V gene (reference sequence). With V trimmed by 4 bases and J by 2 bases, 3 bases remained unmatched. CDR3 DNA: TGTGCCAGTAGTACAGGGACTACCACAGATACGCAGTATTTT. As protein: CASSTGTTTDTQYF.

This chain uses TRBV30 with TRBJ1-6; D is ambiguous. V was clipped by 6 bases and J by 4 bases, with 10 bases between them. Germline loops: CDR1 GTSNPN, CDR2 SVGIG (reference sequence). CDR3 size: 13 residues. CDR3 in DNA: TGTGCCTGTACTGAGTCGTATAATTCACCCCTCCACTTT. Its protein is CACTESYNSPLHF.

In this sample, this clone turned up a few times. The chain uses TRBV10-1 and TRBJ2-5, with D tentatively TRBD1 (6 bases). V lost 8 bases to trimming and J lost 5 bases, with 18 bases between them. Germline lookup yields CDR1 WNHNN and CDR2 SYGVQD (reference sequence). The CDR3 spans 14 residues. This CDR3 reads CASSMTGAGETQYF. The CDR3 DNA reads as TGCGCCAGCTCAATGACAGGCGCCGGGGAGACCCAGTACTTC.

This clone showed up just once. V is TRBV5-1 and J is TRBJ2-2; 7 nucleotides agree with TRBD1. The germline V gene encodes CDR1 SGHRS and CDR2 YFSETQ. Trimming at V came to 0 bases and at J to 3 bases, leaving 8 bases not matched to a gene. This CDR3 has 17 amino acids. In DNA form, the CDR3 reads TGCGCCAGCAGCTTGGGCCCCGACAGGGCCGACACCGGGGAGCTGTTTTTT. As protein: CASSLGPDRADTGELFF.

V usage is TRBV11-3 and J usage is TRBJ2-5; 10 nucleotides match TRBD2. CDR3 length: 16 residues. Germline values: CDR1 SGHNT, CDR2 YENEEA. The ends lost 5 bases at V and 5 bases at J; junction bases unmatched: 11. This CDR3 is CASSDQELAGSETQYF. The CDR3 bases are TGTGCCAGCAGCGACCAAGAACTAGCGGGGAGCGAGACCCAGTACTTC.

This clone was counted a single time. The chain couples TRBV5-5 to TRBJ1-2, with D perhaps matching TRBD1 (6 bases). The CDR3 runs to 15 residues. Germline loops: CDR1 SGHKS, CDR2 YYEKEE (reference sequence). Trimming removed 0 bases at V and 2 bases at J, with 11 bases between. CDR3: CASSLDREHNYGYTF. CDR3 sequence (DNA): TGTGCCAGCAGCTTGGACAGGGAACACAACTATGGCTACACCTTC.

The rearrangement links TRBV19 to TRBJ2-3; the match to TRBD2 covers 8 bases. This CDR3 comprises 17 residues. CDR1 is LNHDA, CDR2 SQIVND, per germline (reference sequence). Trimming at V came to 3 bases and at J to 1 base, leaving 9 bases not matched to a gene. The CDR3 loop reads CASSMGNRAGGTDTQYF. The CDR3 DNA sequence: TGTGCCAGTAGTATGGGCAATAGAGCGGGGGGCACAGATACGCAGTATTTT.

This clone was found once. V is TRBV6-2 or TRBV6-3 and J is TRBJ1-1, with 7 bases lining up with TRBD1. The CDR3 totals 14 residues. The J segment lost 9 bases and the V segment lost 6 bases, leaving 13 bases of the junction unmatched. CDR1 and CDR2 (germline): MNHEY, SVGEGT. The CDR3 DNA reads as TGTGCCAGCAGCTTTACGACAGGGACAAGGAAAGCTTTCTTT. It codes for CASSFTTGTRKAFF.

The chain is built from TRBV6-1 and TRBJ2-3; the D gene is possibly TRBD1 (6 bases). Germline loops: CDR1 MNHNS, CDR2 SASEGT. The CDR3 has 15 residues. The ends were cut back, 1 base at V and 13 bases at J, with 21 bases in the middle. CDR3 sequence: CASSEGHRVRPREYF. The CDR3 DNA reads TGTGCCAGCAGTGAAGGGCACAGGGTTAGGCCCCGGGAGTATTTT.

The chain uses TRBV9 and TRBJ2-5, with TRBD2 matching 10 bases. This CDR3 is 18 amino acids long. Trimming removed 0 bases from V and 2 bases from J; junction bases left unmatched: 10. Germline CDR1 reads SGDLS; CDR2 reads YYNGEE. The CDR3 sequence: CASSVGLSGGAPQETQYF. For the CDR3, the DNA is TGTGCCAGCAGCGTAGGCCTGAGCGGGGGGGCCCCGCAAGAGACCCAGTACTTC.

The sample holds a few counts of this clone. CDR3 DNA: TGTGCCAGCAGTTGGGGTCGGAGGGCGCGGGACTATGGCTACACCTTC. This translates into CASSWGRRARDYGYTF. V gene TRBV7-2 combines with J gene TRBJ1-2; unclear D gene. The CDR3 has 16 amino acids. V dropped 6 bases and J dropped 3 bases, with 20 bases sitting between them. CDR1 is SGHTA and CDR2 is FQGNSA in the germline V gene.

V and J are TRBV12-3 or TRBV12-4 and TRBJ2-1, with 7 bases matching TRBD1. This CDR3 has 11 amino acids. J lost 14 bases, V lost 1 base, and 2 bases had no gene match. The CDR3 loop reads CASSLGQGKFF. In nucleotides, the CDR3 is TGTGCCAGCAGTTTAGGACAGGGAAAGTTCTTC.